The T cell receptor (beta chain) described here comes from a study of shared clonotypes between healthy human individuals. Terminally differentiated effector memory CD45RA+ cells were excluded from the naive CD8 cells, which were CD45RO-negative and positively selected for CCR7. Sequenced by immunoSEQ multiplex PCR; TCRdb stores in-frame clones only, minus some. Among about 700,000 clones listed, around 90% were seen once. Germline V gene sequence: CDR1 SGHDN, CDR2 FVKESK. CDR3 length: 13 amino acids. Trimming shortened V by 2 bases and J by 3 bases, and 8 bases separated the two germline ends. Study-level points and caveats: Sorted-subset sequencing was shown by rarefaction to be incomplete despite large depth. Non-shared clonotypes showed lower generation probabilities than clonotypes common to all four donors.

In regard to this clone: As yet, its antigen is unknown.

What was sequenced was naive CD8+ T cells sorted from blood. The sequence was collected from a man aged 30 to 39 in good health. This rearrangement joins TRBV14 to TRBJ2-7; D ambiguous. CDR3 sequence: CASSQKRYYEQYF. In DNA form, the CDR3 reads TGTGCCAGCAGCCAAAAAAGGTACTACGAGCAGTACTTC.